The entry that follows covers one T cell receptor beta chain sequence. It has no known antigen specificity. Per-nucleotide qualities are absent, and no much larger clonotype sits a single base away. TCRbeta CDR3 regions were amplified from genomic DNA using the immunoSEQ Assay, a bias-controlled multiplex PCR. Per the original workflow: The number of nucleated cells in each sample was estimated by amplification of reference gene primers within the assay. To quantify the absolute abundance of each unique TCRbeta CDR3 rearrangement, sequence reads were collapsed and filtered. For each sample, productive Simpson clonality was calculated as the square root of Simpson's diversity index across productive rearrangements. Imported from immuneACCESS, the table was reduced by TCRdb to in-frame sequences with V and J called. These copies leave out some clones; in studies compared against another copy, an unresolved V gene accounts for under half, and the cause of the remainder is not known. Clonal size and the V and J genes are those of that table, whereas D and trimming came from the DNA. For this sample the table gives some 200,000 clones, of which less than 85% were detected only once. Clones ranked in the top ten supply roughly 6% of the sample.

This sample was included in a study of blood T cell repertoires in COVID-19 (dated by TCRdb to 2019 to 2021). Concerning the study at large: Samples covering the acute and convalescent phases of COVID-19 were provided by collaborators in the United States, Italy and Spain. Where available, HLA class I and class II types were obtained from metadata supplied by the sample provider rather than from assay-based typing. A freely available public database, intended as a resource for researchers studying the immune response to SARS-CoV-2, is where the repertoires were released. Subjects who had been exposed to COVID-19, were actively infected with it, or had recovered from it provided the deeply sampled blood TCRbeta repertoires that made up the dataset. The sample metadata nearly always contained a de-identified subject ID, COVID-19 status, age in years and sex. Samples were obtained from the ongoing ImmuneRACE study (first 160 participants) and from 1,254 subjects provided by 6 global collaborators. The material from the prospective study consisted of cDNA or gDNA derived from T cells, B-cell-depleted T cells, or PBMCs.

The CDR3 has 16 amino acids, counting the end cysteine and phenylalanine. Only the CDR3 part of the read is kept: 48 bases, read in frame from the first base. V loses 3 bases, J loses 0 bases, and the germline ends lie 14 bases apart. The CDR1 and CDR2 encoded by the germline V gene (reference sequence) are SGHKS and YYEKEE. The paper's findings and limits, for the study overall: Clinical and demographic metadata were provided uncurated, with the amount varying by source and participant.

Collaborating institutions collected whole blood in K2EDTA tubes following their own protocols. For TCRbeta analysis, collaborators shipped samples in one of three forms: frozen whole blood, isolated PBMCs, or DNA extracted from either of those sample types. This chain is built from TRBV5-5 and TRBJ2-3, and the D gene may be TRBD2, 5 bases matching. The receptor was isolated from a woman in her 70s with acute or convalescent COVID-19. Material: peripheral blood. The nucleotide sequence reads TGTGCCAGCAGCTCTTTAAGCGGAACTAGCACAGATACGCAGTATTTT. This gives the protein CASSSLSGTSTDTQYF.